The clone carrying this T cell receptor (beta chain) was seen only a few times. The sample belongs to a study of blood T cell repertoires in COVID-19. Background on the study: Both acute and convalescent COVID-19 samples were obtained from the United States, Italy and Spain. T cells, B-cell-depleted T cells, or PBMCs provided the cDNA or gDNA that served as material.

The germline gives CDR1 SGDLS, CDR2 YYNGEE. The J segment lost 8 bases and the V segment lost 4 bases, leaving 18 bases of the junction unmatched. The CDR3 consists of 17 residues. The authors' processing: The authors estimated nucleated cell counts from reference gene primer amplification. The table came from immunoSEQ multiplex PCR; TCRdb's copy has only in-frame clones and leaves some out. From that table come the V and J calls and clone size; the DNA was used to work out D and trimming. Of 180,000 or so clones in the sample, more than 85% were seen once. The chain is built from TRBV9 and TRBJ2-3; TRBD2 aligns across 8 bases. The sequence derives from a woman in her thirties with active or convalescent COVID-19. Material: peripheral blood. The chain's CDR3 is CASSPGLAGGQVRTQYF. The CDR3 DNA reads as TGTGCCAGCAGCCCTGGACTAGCAGGAGGACAAGTGCGTACGCAGTATTTT.